This paragraph covers one T cell receptor beta chain sequence. Using immunoSEQ multiplex PCR, the repertoire was profiled, and TCRdb retains in-frame clones only, with some absent. The sample lists about 79,000 clones; roughly 91% were seen once. This sample is part of a study of blood T cell repertoires in COVID-19. Across the whole study: COVID-19 samples from acute and convalescent phases originated in the United States, Italy and Spain.

CDR3 length equals 13 residues. Deletions cut 6 bases from V and 7 bases from J, with 13 bases between. The rearrangement uses TRBV12-3 or TRBV12-4 and TRBJ1-5, with D unresolved. The sequencing input was peripheral blood. This TCR derives from a man aged 65 to 85 with active or convalescent COVID-19. CDR3 sequence reads: CASSPASGQPQHF. CDR3 nucleotides: TGTGCCAGCAGCCCCGCCAGCGGACAGCCCCAGCATTTT.